This is a list of T cell receptor beta chains from one sample in a study of graft-versus-host responses after intestinal transplantation. The repertoire was sequenced with immunoSEQ multiplex PCR; TCRdb's copy has only in-frame clones and lacks some. Here the sample spans fewer than 150,000 clones, roughly 92% being singletons. No antigen has been assigned to these receptors. Here the sequenced sample was unstimulated CD4+ T cells sorted from spleen or lymph node cells, taken before intestinal transplant. The receptors here all came from a human donor who received an intestinal transplant. CDR3s include the opening cysteine and the closing phenylalanine or tryptophan. D genes are given only for firm matches. Clone size is given for some rows only: seen once, a few or many times, or a class if the clone is expanded.

v_gene	abundance	d_gene	j_gene	CDR3aa	CDR3nt
TRBV7-6	-	-	TRBJ1-4	CASSRTGEKLFF	TGTGCCAGCAGCCGGACCGGTGAAAAACTGTTTTTT
TRBV5-1	-	-	TRBJ2-5	CASSLEPGPQETQYF	TGCGCCAGCAGCTTGGAGCCGGGGCCTCAAGAGACCCAGTACTTC
TRBV5-4	-	-	TRBJ1-4	CASSLAPGEAFENEKLFF	TGTGCCAGCAGCTTGGCTCCAGGGGAGGCTTTCGAAAATGAAAAACTGTTTTTT
TRBV10-3	-	-	TRBJ2-1	CAISEAANEQFF	TGTGCCATCAGTGAAGCCGCCAATGAGCAGTTCTTC
TRBV5-4	-	TRBD1	TRBJ2-2	CASSSTGGWFKSGELFF	TGTGCCAGCAGCTCAACAGGGGGGTGGTTTAAGTCCGGGGAGCTGTTTTTT
TRBV7-2	once	TRBD1	TRBJ1-5	CASSLAWDRDNQPQHF	TGTGCCAGCAGCTTAGCTTGGGACAGGGACAATCAGCCCCAGCATTTT
TRBV7-9	-	-	TRBJ1-4	CASSPHRSTNEKLFF	TGTGCCAGCAGCCCGCACAGATCAACTAATGAAAAACTGTTTTTT
TRBV5-1	-	-	TRBJ1-2	CASSLAQGYGYTF	TGCGCCAGCAGCTTGGCCCAGGGCTATGGCTACACCTTC
TRBV27	-	-	TRBJ1-5	CASSLSSVRNQPQHF	TGTGCCAGCAGTTTAAGTAGCGTCCGCAATCAGCCCCAGCATTTT
TRBV5-1	-	-	TRBJ2-5	CASSRDVDQETQYF	TGCGCCAGCAGCCGTGACGTCGACCAAGAGACCCAGTACTTC
TRBV2	-	-	TRBJ1-4	CASSRASTNEKLFF	TGTGCCAGCAGTAGAGCGTCAACTAATGAAAAACTGTTTTTT
TRBV15	-	-	TRBJ1-2	CATSRAAYGYTF	TGTGCCACCAGCAGAGCGGCCTATGGCTACACCTTC
TRBV5-6	-	-	TRBJ2-5	CASSRTAAETQYF	TGTGCCAGCAGCCGGACAGCTGCGGAGACCCAGTACTTC
TRBV5-5	-	-	TRBJ1-1	CASSLVPRAEAFF	TGTGCCAGCAGCTTGGTCCCTCGGGCTGAAGCTTTCTTT
TRBV7-8	-	-	TRBJ1-1	CASRLTRGRNTEAFF	TGTGCCAGCAGACTTACTCGTGGAAGGAACACTGAAGCTTTCTTT
TRBV23-1	-	TRBD1	TRBJ2-2	CASSRQRDSNTGELFF	TGCGCCAGCAGTCGCCAGAGGGACAGTAACACCGGGGAGCTGTTTTTT
TRBV11-2	-	-	TRBJ1-1	CASSLVLEAFF	TGTGCCAGCAGCTTAGTCCTAGAAGCTTTCTTT
TRBV2	-	TRBD1	TRBJ2-7	CASSIGTGPYEQYF	TGTGCCAGCAGTATCGGGACAGGCCCATACGAGCAGTACTTC
TRBV19	-	-	TRBJ1-5	CASSTGNIRHSYSNQPQHF	TGTGCCAGTAGTACTGGGAATATCAGGCATTCTTATAGCAATCAGCCCCAGCATTTT
TRBV2	-	-	TRBJ1-6	CASIEQTPSLHF	TGTGCCAGCATTGAACAGACCCCATCCCTCCACTTT
TRBV5-1	-	-	TRBJ2-3	CASSFGGAYTDTQYF	TGCGCCAGCAGCTTTGGGGGGGCCTACACAGATACGCAGTATTTT
TRBV11-2	-	-	TRBJ2-1	CASSLAPGPSSYNEQFF	TGTGCCAGCAGCTTAGCCCCGGGGCCGAGCTCCTACAATGAGCAGTTCTTC
TRBV10-3	-	-	TRBJ2-1	CAISEGPAPSEQFF	TGTGCCATCAGTGAGGGTCCAGCCCCATCTGAGCAGTTCTTC
TRBV7-6	-	-	TRBJ1-1	CASSLLENTEAFF	TGTGCCAGCAGCTTGTTAGAGAACACTGAAGCTTTCTTT
TRBV6-1	-	TRBD1	TRBJ1-1	CAIHRGRNTEAFF	TGTGCCATCCACAGGGGAAGGAACACTGAAGCTTTCTTT
TRBV7-2	-	-	TRBJ2-7	CASSLAGGPGEQYF	TGTGCCAGCAGCTTAGCGGGGGGCCCGGGCGAGCAGTACTTC
TRBV5-1	-	TRBD1	TRBJ2-2	CASNTGANTGELFF	TGCGCCAGTAATACAGGGGCGAACACCGGGGAGCTGTTTTTT
TRBV27	-	-	TRBJ1-2	CASSLWGDRGYTF	TGTGCCAGCAGTTTATGGGGGGACCGAGGCTACACCTTC
TRBV13	-	-	TRBJ2-1	CASSLLTHNEQFF	TGTGCCAGCAGCCTTCTGACACACAATGAGCAGTTCTTC
TRBV7-9	-	-	TRBJ1-6	CASSFHRGGGNSPLHF	TGTGCCAGCAGCTTTCATCGGGGGGGAGGCAATTCACCCCTCCACTTT
TRBV13	-	-	TRBJ2-2	CASSLDLRELFF	TGTGCCAGCAGCTTAGACTTGAGGGAGCTGTTTTTT
TRBV6-5	-	-	TRBJ1-6	CASKNGDHSPLHF	TGTGCCAGCAAGAACGGGGACCATTCACCCCTCCACTTT
TRBV7-6	-	-	TRBJ1-5	CASSLYCHYYQPQHF	TGTGCCAGCAGCTTATACTGTCATTATTATCAGCCCCAGCATTTT
TRBV5-4	-	TRBD2	TRBJ2-5	CASRRDPSGGMETQYF	TGTGCCAGCAGACGAGACCCTAGCGGGGGGATGGAGACCCAGTACTTC
TRBV2	-	-	TRBJ1-1	CASKRGTSTEAFF	TGTGCCAGCAAAAGGGGGACGAGCACTGAAGCTTTCTTT
TRBV4-2	-	TRBD2	TRBJ2-3	CASVGLRGDTDTQYF	TGTGCCAGCGTTGGTTTGCGGGGGGACACAGATACGCAGTATTTT
TRBV9	-	TRBD2	TRBJ2-5	CASSVAGGPGETQYF	TGTGCCAGCAGCGTAGCGGGGGGGCCGGGAGAGACCCAGTACTTC
TRBV6-1	-	-	TRBJ1-5	CASSPLWGSQPQHF	TGTGCCAGCTCGCCCCTGTGGGGTAGTCAGCCCCAGCATTTT
TRBV6-1	-	-	TRBJ2-6	CASRVVYSGANVLTF	TGTGCCAGCAGGGTAGTCTACTCTGGGGCCAACGTCCTGACTTTC
TRBV5-1	-	-	TRBJ2-5	CASSSGATGKETQYF	TGCGCCAGCAGCTCGGGGGCTACAGGGAAAGAGACCCAGTACTTC
TRBV5-5	-	-	TRBJ2-4	CASSPDGGYF	TGTGCCAGCAGCCCGGACGGGGGGTACTTC
TRBV11-3	-	TRBD2	TRBJ2-5	CASSSKRLEAGRRKTQYF	TGTGCCAGCAGCTCAAAGAGACTAGAAGCGGGAAGAAGAAAGACCCAGTACTTC
TRBV9	-	TRBD2	TRBJ2-1	CASSETSFSYNEQFF	TGTGCCAGCAGCGAGACTAGCTTTTCCTACAATGAGCAGTTCTTC
TRBV5-1	-	-	TRBJ2-7	CASSLGDSGLYEQYF	TGCGCCAGCAGCTTGGGGGACTCTGGGCTCTACGAGCAGTACTTC
TRBV19	-	-	TRBJ1-6	CASSIVDRKESPLHF	TGTGCCAGTAGTATCGTGGACCGAAAGGAGTCACCCCTCCACTTT
TRBV6-1	-	TRBD2	TRBJ2-1	CASDRLGEGNEQFF	TGTGCCAGCGATAGACTGGGGGAGGGAAATGAGCAGTTCTTC
TRBV18	-	TRBD1	TRBJ1-3	CASSLGTGQSGSGNTIYF	TGTGCCAGCTCACTTGGGACAGGGCAATCGGGATCTGGAAACACCATATATTTT
TRBV7-8	-	TRBD2	TRBJ2-1	CASSPRTSHNEQFF	TGTGCCAGCAGCCCCAGGACTAGTCACAATGAGCAGTTCTTC
TRBV2	once	TRBD1	TRBJ2-7	CASSGTGRFQYF	TGTGCCAGCAGTGGGACAGGGCGCTTCCAGTACTTC
TRBV5-6	-	TRBD1	TRBJ2-7	CASSRDRVATYEQYF	TGTGCCAGCAGCCGGGACAGGGTGGCAACTTACGAGCAGTACTTC
TRBV5-1	-	-	TRBJ1-2	CASSPVGLTNYGYTF	TGCGCCAGCAGCCCGGTAGGGTTGACAAACTATGGCTACACCTTC
TRBV4-1	-	-	TRBJ1-1	CASSQGGDFEAFF	TGCGCCAGCAGCCAAGGAGGGGACTTTGAAGCTTTCTTT
TRBV7-8	once	-	TRBJ2-7	CASSLGGSGEQYF	TGTGCCAGCAGCTTAGGGGGGTCGGGCGAGCAGTACTTC